This TCR beta chain was obtained from a study of blood T cell repertoires in COVID-19 (TCRdb year 2020). For the study in its entirety: Samples from collaborators originated in the United States, Italy and Spain and spanned both the acute and convalescent phases of COVID-19. Samples were obtained from the ongoing ImmuneRACE study (first 160 participants) and from 1,254 subjects provided by 6 global collaborators. A freely available public database, intended as a resource for researchers studying the immune response to SARS-CoV-2, is where the repertoires were released. The dataset comprised deeply sampled blood TCRbeta repertoires from subjects exposed to, actively infected with, or recovered from COVID-19. Where available, HLA class I and class II types were taken from metadata supplied by the sample provider and were not determined by assay-based typing. The prospective study material was composed of cDNA or gDNA derived from T cells, B-cell-depleted T cells, or PBMCs. A de-identified subject ID, COVID-19 status, age in years and sex were almost always included in the sample metadata. On the study overall, not on this receptor specifically: The amount of clinical and demographic metadata varied by source and participant and was provided uncurated.

Each collaborating institution followed its own protocols to collect whole blood in K2EDTA tubes. For TCRbeta analysis, collaborators shipped samples in one of three forms: frozen whole blood, isolated PBMCs, or DNA extracted from either of those sample types. The CDR3, cysteine through phenylalanine, is 11 amino acids long. The retained sequence is limited to the CDR3, 33 bases, with the frame set at the first base. The germline V gene specifies KGHDR as CDR1 and SFDVKD as CDR2. Trimming costs V 5 bases and J 7 bases, and their ends lie 4 bases apart. There are a few counts of this clone. This clone's antigen is unknown. No base qualities exist here, and no much larger clone lies one base off it. TCRbeta CDR3 regions were amplified from genomic DNA using the immunoSEQ Assay, a bias-controlled multiplex PCR. In the source study's methods: Nucleated cell counts per sample were estimated from amplification of reference gene primers within the assay. Sequence reads were collapsed and filtered to measure the absolute abundance of every unique TCRbeta CDR3 rearrangement. For each sample, productive Simpson clonality was calculated as the square root of Simpson's diversity index across productive rearrangements. Drawn from immuneACCESS, this table holds only the in-frame rearrangements with V and J called that TCRdb kept. Clones are partly lost; checked studies trace under half to an unresolved V gene and leave the rest unexplained. D and trimming were read from the DNA, whereas the V and J calls and clone size are those reported in that table. The sample table holds about 150,000 clones, of which 87% were seen once. The ten most abundant clones make up about 4.2% of the sample.

Sequencing was done on a sample of peripheral blood. The source of this sequence is a woman aged 55-70 years with active or convalescent COVID-19. The V and J genes are TRBV24-1 and TRBJ1-4; no D gene can be assigned with confidence. The CDR3: CATSASEKLFF. Read as DNA, the sequence is TGTGCCACCAGTGCCAGTGAAAAACTGTTTTTT.